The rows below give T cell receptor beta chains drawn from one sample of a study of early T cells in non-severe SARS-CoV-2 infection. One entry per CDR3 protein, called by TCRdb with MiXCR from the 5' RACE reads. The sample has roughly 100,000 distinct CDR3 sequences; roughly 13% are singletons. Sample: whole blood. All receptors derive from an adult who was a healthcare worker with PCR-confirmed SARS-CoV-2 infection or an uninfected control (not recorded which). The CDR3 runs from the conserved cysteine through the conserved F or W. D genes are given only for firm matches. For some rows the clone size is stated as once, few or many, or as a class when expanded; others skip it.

TGTGCCAGCAGCCGAGCAGCGGGGGCGACTTTTCAGTTCTTC | CASSRAAGATFQFF | TRBD2 | TRBV3-1 | 14 | TRBJ2-1 | many
TGTGCCAGCAGCTTGTACGGGGAGAGCGTGGTCCGGGAGCTGTTTTTT | CASSLYGESVVRELFF | NA | TRBV5-6 | 16 | TRBJ2-2 | many
TGTGCCAGCAGCCTGACTAGAGGGGATTACGACTCTGGAAACACCACATATTTT | CASSLTRGDYDSGNTTYF | NA | TRBV7-8 | 18 | TRBJ1-3 | NA
TGTGCCAGCAGCTTGCTGGGACAGGGGCAAGAGACCCAGTACTTC | CASSLLGQGQETQYF | TRBD1 | TRBV11-2 | 15 | TRBJ2-5 | many
TGTGCCAGCAGTTACGGAGGACAGCAAGAGACCCAGTACTTC | CASSYGGQQETQYF | NA | TRBV6-5 | 14 | TRBJ2-5 | NA
TGTGCCAGCAAGTGGGGCCGAAGCACAGATACGCAGTATTTT | CASKWGRSTDTQYF | NA | TRBV7-9 | 14 | TRBJ2-3 | many
TGTGCCAGCTCACCAGGGAACGGAAACACCATATATTTT | CASSPGNGNTIYF | NA | TRBV18 | 13 | TRBJ1-3 | few
TGCGCCAGCAGCTCCATCGAGACCCGGGGTACGCAGTATTTT | CASSSIETRGTQYF | NA | TRBV5-1 | 14 | TRBJ2-3 | once
TGTGCCATCAGTGAAACCGGGGAAACGAATGAGCAGTTCTTC | CAISETGETNEQFF | NA | TRBV10-3 | 14 | TRBJ2-1 | few
TGTGCCAGCAGTTGGGGGGGCCCGAACACCGGGGAGCTGTTTTTT | CASSWGGPNTGELFF | NA | TRBV27 | 15 | TRBJ2-2 | many
TGTGCCAGCTCACCTGGGGCCCTGGGAACTGAAGCTTTCTTT | CASSPGALGTEAFF | NA | TRBV18 | 14 | TRBJ1-1 | NA
TGTGCCAGCAGCTTAGTATCTTACGAGCAGTACTTC | CASSLVSYEQYF | NA | TRBV11-2 | 12 | TRBJ2-7 | many
TGTGCCAGCAGCAACCCTGGCGGGGCCCGGGGAGATACGCAGTATTTT | CASSNPGGARGDTQYF | NA | TRBV5-4 | 16 | TRBJ2-3 | many
TGTGCCAGCAGGCGACAGGGGGCGAGGTACAATGAGCAGTTCTTC | CASRRQGARYNEQFF | TRBD1 | TRBV11-2 | 15 | TRBJ2-1 | many
TGTGCCAGCAGTTTATGGAGGGGGCAGACCCAGTACTTC | CASSLWRGQTQYF | TRBD1 | TRBV28 | 13 | TRBJ2-5 | few
TGCAGCGTCTTCCCGGGACAGGGTCGGAATGAGCAGTTCTTC | CSVFPGQGRNEQFF | TRBD1 | TRBV29-1 | 14 | TRBJ2-1 | NA
TGTGCCACAGGACTAGCGGGGGGTTACGAGCAGTACTTC | CATGLAGGYEQYF | TRBD2 | TRBV28 | 13 | TRBJ2-7 | few
TGTGCCAGCAGCACGAGCGGGGGCCCCTACAATGAGCAGTTCTTC | CASSTSGGPYNEQFF | TRBD2 | TRBV5-5 | 15 | TRBJ2-1 | many
TGCGCCAGCAGCTCAACGCAGGGGAGAACGGGCTATGGCTACACCTTC | CASSSTQGRTGYGYTF | NA | TRBV5-1 | 16 | TRBJ1-2 | few
TGTGCCAGCAGCCTCTCCGTAGATACGCAGTATTTT | CASSLSVDTQYF | NA | TRBV7-9 | 12 | TRBJ2-3 | many
TGTGCCACCGGAGGACAGTACACCGGGGAGCTGTTTTTT | CATGGQYTGELFF | NA | TRBV28 | 13 | TRBJ2-2 | few
TGTGCCACCAGTGATTTGCGTTCAGGGACCTACAATGAGCAGTTCTTC | CATSDLRSGTYNEQFF | NA | TRBV24-1 | 16 | TRBJ2-1 | few
TGTGCCAGCAGCCGAACAGGAGAAGCTTTCTTT | CASSRTGEAFF | NA | TRBV11-2 | 11 | TRBJ1-1 | many
TGTGCCAGCAGCAGGGATCAGGATTCACCCCTCCACTTT | CASSRDQDSPLHF | NA | TRBV7-9 | 13 | TRBJ1-6 | few
TGTGCCAGCAGCCGAGGCGGTTATGGCTACACCTTC | CASSRGGYGYTF | NA | TRBV4-2 | 12 | TRBJ1-2 | NA
TGTGCCAGCAGTGAAAGCGGGGGGGCCGGGGATACGCAGTATTTT | CASSESGGAGDTQYF | TRBD2 | TRBV6-5 | 15 | TRBJ2-3 | few
TGTGCCATCAGGACCCCGGGACAGGGGGCGGGGGCTTTCTTT | CAIRTPGQGAGAFF | TRBD1 | TRBV10-3 | 14 | TRBJ1-1 | few
TGTGCCAGCATTGCCTATTCCGACAGGGAGGCTGGCTACACCTTC | CASIAYSDREAGYTF | TRBD1 | TRBV28 | 15 | TRBJ1-2 | few
TGTGCCAGTAGTCTTCTAGCGGGGGGCACAGATACGCAGTATTTT | CASSLLAGGTDTQYF | TRBD2 | TRBV19 | 15 | TRBJ2-3 | many
TGTGCCAGTCGAGCGGGGGGGTACAATGAGCAGTTCTTC | CASRAGGYNEQFF | TRBD2 | TRBV6-1 | 13 | TRBJ2-1 | few
TGTGCCAGCAGTGAATCCGGGTTTACTAATGAAAAACTGTTTTTT | CASSESGFTNEKLFF | NA | TRBV6-1 | 15 | TRBJ1-4 | few
TGTGCCAGCAGTGGGAGAAAGGGGGTTTCAAGTCGTCGGGAGCTGTTTTTT | CASSGRKGVSSRRELFF | NA | TRBV6-2/TRBV6-3 | 17 | TRBJ2-2 | NA
TGTGCCAGCAGTCGCGGGACAGGGGCCAATCAGCCCCAGCATTTT | CASSRGTGANQPQHF | TRBD1 | TRBV6-6 | 15 | TRBJ1-5 | many
TGTGCCAGCAGGTTCCCCACCCCCCGCCTCTTCTTT | CASRFPTPRLFF | NA | TRBV7-9 | 12 | TRBJ1-1 | few
TGCAGTCTACACAAGAGTGAGACGTCGCAGTTCTTC | CSLHKSETSQFF | NA | TRBV20-1 | 12 | TRBJ2-1 | NA
TGTGCCAGCAGCGGCACCGGGACAGGGGGCCTCACAGATACGCAGTATTTT | CASSGTGTGGLTDTQYF | TRBD1 | TRBV7-9 | 17 | TRBJ2-3 | few
TGCAGCGTTGAAGTTTCTAGTGGCATTCAGTACTTC | CSVEVSSGIQYF | NA | TRBV29-1 | 12 | TRBJ2-4 | NA
TGTGCCAGCAGCCAAGGAGGTGCGAGCGGTACGCAGTATTTT | CASSQGGASGTQYF | NA | TRBV14 | 14 | TRBJ2-3 | few
TGCGCCAGCAGCCATTCCTTCCCCAATGAGCAGTTCTTC | CASSHSFPNEQFF | NA | TRBV4-1 | 13 | TRBJ2-1 | few
TGCAGCCAGATGACGGATGAAAAACTGTTTTTT | CSQMTDEKLFF | NA | TRBV29-1 | 11 | TRBJ1-4 | many